Listed here are 28 T cell receptor beta chains from one sample, sequenced in a study of T cell responses to AZD1222 COVID-19 vaccine. Generated by immunoSEQ multiplex PCR, the TCRdb table keeps only in-frame clones and is missing some. The data show 75,000 to 100,000 clones, just over 90% seen once. Sequencing was performed on peripheral blood, taken on day 0 of AZD1222 vaccination. The receptors were gathered from an adult in good health.

The gene calls are TRBV5-6 and TRBJ2-2; 8 bases are shared with TRBD1. The V gene end was trimmed by 4 bases and the J gene end by 4 bases; junction bases not matched to a gene: 6. From germline, CDR1 is SGHDT and CDR2 YYEEEE. The CDR3 runs to 15 residues. DNA of the CDR3: TGTGCCAGCAGCATCAGGGGGCGAAGCACCGGGGAGCTGTTTTTT. Its protein is CASSIRGRSTGELFF.

V usage is TRBV16 and J usage is TRBJ2-7; D gene uncertain. This CDR3 has 13 amino acids. Germline assignment: CDR1 KGHSY and CDR2 FQNENV. V was clipped by 0 bases and J by 5 bases, with 8 bases between them. The CDR3 reads CASSQSLGDEQYF. CDR3 coding DNA: TGTGCCAGCAGCCAATCGCTCGGAGACGAGCAGTACTTC. The variable domain in full, with the rest retrieved from reference TRBV16 and TRBJ2-7, is GEEVAQTPKHLVRGEGQKAKLYCAPIKGHSYVFWYQQVLKNEFKFLISFQNENVFDETGMPKERFSAKCLPNSPCSLEIQATKLEDSAVYFCASSQSLGDEQYFGPGTRLTVT.

V gene TRBV24-1 combines with J gene TRBJ1-5; D is unclear. Per germline, CDR1 KGHDR and CDR2 SFDVKD. Trimming shortened V by 3 bases and J by 9 bases, and 17 bases separated the two germline ends. CDR3 size: 15 residues. CDR3 sequence (DNA): TGTGCCACCAGTGATCCAAACGGGTCCCTTGGGCCCCAGCATTTT. Amino acid sequence: CATSDPNGSLGPQHF.

The rearrangement joins TRBV2 to TRBJ1-1; 8 bases match TRBD1. The CDR3 spans 15 residues. Germline V gene sequence: CDR1 SNHLY, CDR2 FYNNEI. After removal of 6 bases from V and 2 bases from J, the junction contained 8 bases not matched to a gene. In DNA, the CDR3 is TGTGCCAGCAGCAATACCAGGGGGCGCAACACTGAAGCTTTCTTT. Translated, it gives CASSNTRGRNTEAFF. Supplemented by reference TRBV2 and TRBJ1-1, the full variable domain reads EPEVTQTPSHQVTQMGQEVILRCVPISNHLYFYWYRQILGQKVEFLVSFYNNEISEKSEIFDDQFSVERPDGSNFTLKIRSTKLEDSAMYFCASSNTRGRNTEAFFGQGTRLTVV.

The genes are TRBV5-1 and TRBJ2-5; D might be TRBD1 (6 bases). This CDR3 has 13 amino acids. V lost 8 bases to trimming and J lost 4 bases, with 15 bases between them. Germline V gives CDR1 SGHRS, CDR2 YFSETQ. CDR3 sequence: CASEDGGGETQYF. The CDR3 bases are TGCGCCAGTGAGGATGGGGGCGGAGAGACCCAGTACTTC. Supplemented by reference TRBV5-1 and TRBJ2-5, the full variable domain reads KAGVTQTPRYLIKTRGQQVTLSCSPISGHRSVSWYQQTPGQGLQFLFEYFSETQRNKGNFPGRFSGRQFSNSRSEMNVSTLELGDSALYLCASEDGGGETQYFGPGTRLLVL.

The chain carries TRBV18 and TRBJ2-1; 8 positions agree with TRBD2. Trimming cost V 3 bases and J 7 bases; bases outside gene matches: 8. Germline loops: CDR1 KGHSH, CDR2 LQKENI. The CDR3 spans 15 residues. CDR3 amino acids: CASSPGRAGANEQFF. CDR3 in DNA: TGTGCCAGCTCACCGGGGAGAGCGGGAGCAAATGAGCAGTTCTTC.

Here the CDR3 reads CASSPERSSQPQHF. CDR3 nucleotides: TGTGCCAGCAGCCCTGAGAGATCGAGTCAGCCCCAGCATTTT. The chain recombines TRBV2 with TRBJ1-5; D not certain. V lost 6 bases, J lost 6 bases, and 15 bases lay in between. The CDR3 loop spans 14 amino acids. Germline V lookup: CDR1 SNHLY, CDR2 FYNNEI.

The chain employs TRBV6-5 and TRBJ1-3; D unresolved. Trimming removed 5 bases at V and 4 bases at J, with 12 bases between. In germline, CDR1 is MNHEY, CDR2 SVGAGI. The CDR3 spans 14 residues. In DNA form, the CDR3 reads TGTGCCAGCAGTCGCGGGAACGTCGGAAACACCATATATTTT. Protein: CASSRGNVGNTIYF.

As DNA, the CDR3 is TGTGCTAGTGGACAGAAGGGGAACACTGAAGCTTTCTTT. The encoded protein is CASGQKGNTEAFF. V is TRBV12-5 and J is TRBJ1-1; D call uncertain. CDR1 and CDR2 (germline): LGHNT, FRNRAP. This CDR3 region has 13 residues. V lost 6 bases to trimming and J lost 1 base, with 9 bases between them.

The chain carries TRBV7-4 and TRBJ2-3, with D uncertain. Germline CDR1 reads SGHVT; CDR2 reads SQSDAQ. The V end lost 3 bases, the J end lost 5 bases, and 24 bases lay between the germline ends. This CDR3 is 18 amino acids long. The CDR3 nucleotides read TGTGCCAGCAGCTTTCGGCCTAGGCTGACTCCAAAAAAAGATACGCAGTATTTT. Its protein is CASSFRPRLTPKKDTQYF.

This chain links TRBV7-2 with TRBJ1-2; no clear D. CDR1 is SGHTA, CDR2 FQGNSA, per germline. The germline V and J ends were trimmed by 8 bases and 7 bases, with 14 bases remaining between them. The CDR3 totals 12 residues. The CDR3 sequence is CASSLAGSGYTF. The CDR3 DNA follows: TGTGCCAGCTCCCTGGCGGGATCTGGCTACACCTTC.

The V and J genes are TRBV5-1 and TRBJ2-2, with a possible D match to TRBD2 (6 bases). Germline values: CDR1 SGHRS, CDR2 YFSETQ. V lost 4 bases and J lost 1, with 11 bases in between. This CDR3 comprises 15 residues. CDR3 DNA: TGCGCCAGCAGCCCGGGAGCAGGGAACACCGGGGAGCTGTTTTTT. Protein sequence: CASSPGAGNTGELFF.

The chain uses TRBV20-1 and TRBJ2-1; D is ambiguous. With 7 bases removed from V and 7 bases from J, the gap between germline ends came to 8 bases. The CDR3 loop spans 10 amino acids. In germline, CDR1 is DFQATT, CDR2 SNEGSKA (reference sequence). The CDR3 DNA is TGCAGTGGACTTTGGAATGAGCAGTTCTTC. This gives the protein CSGLWNEQFF.

V gene TRBV4-3 combines with J gene TRBJ2-3; TRBD2 aligns across 12 bases. Trimming took 4 bases from V and 4 from J; bases not matched to a gene: 3. Germline CDR1 LGHNA, CDR2 YSLEER. CDR3 size: 15 residues. CDR3 DNA sequence: TGCGCCAGCAGCCTCACTAGCGGGAGGTCAGATACGCAGTATTTT. This gives the protein CASSLTSGRSDTQYF.

The V gene is TRBV20-1, the J gene TRBJ1-1; a possible D gene is TRBD1 (6 bases). This CDR3 region has 15 residues. Germline CDR1 DFQATT, CDR2 SNEGSKA (reference sequence). V lost 3 bases to trimming and J lost 4 bases, with 18 bases between them. This CDR3 reads CSASPQTGMGTEAFF. The CDR3 bases are TGCAGTGCTAGTCCCCAAACAGGGATGGGCACTGAAGCTTTCTTT.

This clone occurred once. V is TRBV18 and J is TRBJ2-2, with a weak D call TRBD2 (6 bases). There are 16 residues in the CDR3. CDR1 and CDR2 (germline): KGHSH, LQKENI. V was pared by 2 bases and J by 3 bases, with 13 bases between. The CDR3 bases are TGTGCCAGCTCACCAGTTGCGGGCGGGGACACCGGGGAGCTGTTTTTT. It encodes CASSPVAGGDTGELFF.

V is TRBV7-2 and J is TRBJ2-7, with D unresolved. Trimming took off 5 bases at V and 7 bases at J, with 12 bases between the two ends. This CDR3 is built from 12 residues. CDR1 is SGHTA, CDR2 FQGNSA, per germline. CDR3 residues: CASSRRDGEQYF. In DNA, the CDR3 is TGTGCCAGCAGCCGCAGAGACGGAGAGCAGTACTTC.

This clone was recorded only once. The gene calls are TRBV5-6 and TRBJ1-5; no firm D call. Germline lookup yields CDR1 SGHDT and CDR2 YYEEEE. This CDR3 contains 17 residues. Trimming removed 0 bases from V and 3 bases from J, with 16 bases in between. CDR3: CASSLGGVFLNNQPQHF. In nucleotides, the CDR3 is TGTGCCAGCAGCTTGGGTGGGGTCTTTCTCAACAATCAGCCCCAGCATTTT.

This clone was observed a few times. The chain carries TRBV2 and TRBJ2-7; TRBD1 is a possible D gene (6 bases). The CDR3 sequence is 15 residues long. Germline V gene data show CDR1 as SNHLY and CDR2 as FYNNEI. V shed 0 bases and J shed 7 bases, with 16 bases lying between them. CDR3 region: CASSEAPVGGREQYF. As DNA, the CDR3 is TGTGCCAGCAGTGAAGCGCCGGTTGGGGGCCGGGAGCAGTACTTC.

CDR3 region: CASSSETWTGGTEAFF. CDR3 nucleotides: TGTGCCAGCAGCTCCGAAACTTGGACAGGGGGGACTGAAGCTTTCTTT. The chain links TRBV7-8 to TRBJ1-1; 10 bases are shared with TRBD1. This CDR3 is built from 16 residues. The V gene's germline CDR1 is SGHVS and CDR2 FQNEAQ. V lost 4 bases to trimming and J lost 5 bases; unmatched junction nucleotides: 10.

This clone was seen just once. The chain joins TRBV18 to TRBJ1-1, with D tentatively TRBD1 (5 bases). The CDR3 length is 14 residues. CDR1 is KGHSH and CDR2 is LQKENI in the germline V gene. The germline V and J ends were trimmed by 2 bases and 1 base, with 8 bases remaining between them. CDR3 region: CASSPGDRNTEAFF. The CDR3 DNA follows: TGTGCCAGCTCACCAGGGGACCGGAACACTGAAGCTTTCTTT.

This chain joins TRBV12-5 and TRBJ1-1; 9 nucleotides agree with TRBD1. Germline-derived CDR1 and CDR2 are LGHNT and FRNRAP. The V and J ends lost 5 bases and 3 bases, in that order; junction bases with no gene match: 4. The CDR3 extends over 14 amino acids. Here the CDR3 DNA reads TGTGCTAGTGGTCCCGGACAGGGGTACACTGAAGCTTTCTTT. Its translation is CASGPGQGYTEAFF.

This chain links TRBV4-1 with TRBJ2-7, with TRBD2 as a possible D gene (6 bases). Germline V lookup: CDR1 MGHRA, CDR2 YSYEKL. V dropped 0 bases and J dropped 1 base, with 10 bases sitting between them. CDR3 size: 15 residues. The CDR3 nucleotides read TGCGCCAGCAGCCAAGAGTGGGGGGAGTCCTACGAGCAGTACTTC. It is translated as CASSQEWGESYEQYF.

The chain links TRBV10-3 to TRBJ1-5; D is uncertain. V gave up 0 bases and J gave up 8 bases, with 14 bases separating them. Germline V gene data show CDR1 as ENHRY and CDR2 as SYGVKD. The CDR3 runs to 15 residues. In DNA, the CDR3 is TGTGCCATCAGTGAGTCGCAAGCTCCGGTTAAGCCCCAGCATTTT. It specifies CAISESQAPVKPQHF.

The rearrangement joins TRBV19 to TRBJ1-4, with 7 bases fitting TRBD1. Germline V gene lookup returns CDR1 LNHDA and CDR2 SQIVND (reference sequence). The CDR3 totals 15 residues. Losses at the gene ends were 7 bases for V and 5 bases for J; bases not matched to a gene: 10. The CDR3 coding sequence is TGTGCCAGTAATGACAGGGATTACCCGAATGAAAAACTGTTTTTT. It specifies CASNDRDYPNEKLFF.

For the CDR3, the DNA is TGTGCCAGCAGCCCGGGTAGGCTTACCGGCTACACCTTC. The encoded protein is CASSPGRLTGYTF. The V gene is TRBV12-3 or TRBV12-4, the J gene TRBJ1-2; D unclear. The ends were cut back, 6 bases at V and 8 bases at J, with 16 bases in the middle. The CDR3 loop spans 13 amino acids.

The rearrangement joins TRBV3-1 (or the pseudogene TRBV3-2) to TRBJ1-2; D not certain. This CDR3 contains 13 residues. Germline V CDR1 and CDR2: LGHDT, YNNKEL (reference sequence). V was cut by 4 bases and J by 4 bases, with 10 bases left in between. CDR3: CASSPQGSYGYTF. CDR3 nucleotide sequence: TGTGCCAGCAGCCCCCAAGGGTCCTATGGCTACACCTTC.

In the case of this clone: At one end the junction does not follow the germline gene, possibly because of a read error. The CDR3 DNA follows: TGCGCGAGCAGCTTGAGGGGTAGCGTAGATCAGCCCCAGCATTTT. This translates into CASSLRGSVDQPQHF. The chain joins TRBV5-1 to TRBJ1-5; D might be TRBD1 (5 bases). Germline V CDR1 and CDR2: SGHRS, YFSETQ. This CDR3 spans 15 amino acids.